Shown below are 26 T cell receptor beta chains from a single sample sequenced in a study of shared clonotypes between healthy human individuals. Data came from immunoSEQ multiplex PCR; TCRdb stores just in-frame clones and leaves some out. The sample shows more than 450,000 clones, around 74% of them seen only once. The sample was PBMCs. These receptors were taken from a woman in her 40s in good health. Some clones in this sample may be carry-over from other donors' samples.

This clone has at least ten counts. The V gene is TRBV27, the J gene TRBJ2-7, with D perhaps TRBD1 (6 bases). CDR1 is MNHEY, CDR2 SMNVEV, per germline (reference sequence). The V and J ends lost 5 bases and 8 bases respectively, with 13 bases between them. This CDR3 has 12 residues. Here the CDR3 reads CASSRQGYQQYF. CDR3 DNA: TGTGCCAGCAGTCGTCAGGGGTACCAGCAGTACTTC.

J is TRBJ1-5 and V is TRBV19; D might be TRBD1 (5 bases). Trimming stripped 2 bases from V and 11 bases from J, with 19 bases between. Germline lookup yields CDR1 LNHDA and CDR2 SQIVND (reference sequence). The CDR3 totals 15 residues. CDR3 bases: TGTGCCAGTAGTATATTAGGGCGGGACCTCGGGGCCCAGCATTTT. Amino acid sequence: CASSILGRDLGAQHF.

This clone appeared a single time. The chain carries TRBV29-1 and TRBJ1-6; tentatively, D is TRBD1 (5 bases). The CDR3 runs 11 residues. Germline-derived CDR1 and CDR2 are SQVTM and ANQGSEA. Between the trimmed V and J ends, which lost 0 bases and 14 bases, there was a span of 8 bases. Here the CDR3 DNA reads TGCAGCGTTGAAGAAGGGGAGGCCCTCCACTTT. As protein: CSVEEGEALHF.

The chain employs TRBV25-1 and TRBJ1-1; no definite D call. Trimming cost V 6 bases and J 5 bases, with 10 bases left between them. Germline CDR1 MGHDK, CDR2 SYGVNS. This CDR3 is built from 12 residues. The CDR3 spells CASRNAGTEAFF. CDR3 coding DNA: TGTGCCAGCAGGAACGCAGGTACTGAAGCTTTCTTT. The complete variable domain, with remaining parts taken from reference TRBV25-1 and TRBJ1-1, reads EADIYQTPRYLVIGTGKKITLECSQTMGHDKMYWYQQDPGMELHLIHYSYGVNSTEKGDLSSESTVSRIRTEHFPLTLESARPSHTSQYLCASRNAGTEAFFGQGTRLTVV.

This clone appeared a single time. The CDR3: CASSPGGSFQNTEAFF. Here the CDR3 DNA reads TGTGCCAGCAGCCCTGGGGGCAGTTTCCAGAACACTGAAGCTTTCTTT. This chain uses TRBV9 with TRBJ1-1; D is perhaps TRBD1 (6 bases). Per germline, CDR1 SGDLS and CDR2 YYNGEE. The V end lost 4 bases, the J end lost 1 base, and 17 bases lay between the germline ends. The CDR3 loop spans 16 amino acids. The whole variable domain, remainder taken from reference TRBV9 and TRBJ1-1, is DSGVTQTPKHLITATGQRVTLRCSPRSGDLSVYWYQQSLDQGLQFLIQYYNGEERAKGNILERFSAQQFPDLHSELNLSSLELGDSALYFCASSPGGSFQNTEAFFGQGTRLTVV.

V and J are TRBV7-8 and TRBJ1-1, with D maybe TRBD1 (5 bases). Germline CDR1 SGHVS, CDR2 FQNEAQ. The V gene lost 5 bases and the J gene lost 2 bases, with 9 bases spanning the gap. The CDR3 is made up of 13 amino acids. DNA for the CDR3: TGTGCCAGCAGCGAGACAGAAAACACTGAAGCTTTCTTT. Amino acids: CASSETENTEAFF.

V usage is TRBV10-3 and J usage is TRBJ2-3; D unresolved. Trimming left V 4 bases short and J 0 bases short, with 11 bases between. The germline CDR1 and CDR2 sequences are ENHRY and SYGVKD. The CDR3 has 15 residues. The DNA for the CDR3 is TGTGCCATCAGTGTCTATCCGACTAGCACAGATACGCAGTATTTT. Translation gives CAISVYPTSTDTQYF.

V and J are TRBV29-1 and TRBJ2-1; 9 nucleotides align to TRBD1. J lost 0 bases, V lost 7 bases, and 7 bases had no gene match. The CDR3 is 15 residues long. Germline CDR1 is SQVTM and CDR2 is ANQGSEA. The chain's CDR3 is CSGRDRASSYNEQFF. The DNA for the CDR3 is TGCAGCGGCCGGGACAGGGCCAGCTCCTACAATGAGCAGTTCTTC.

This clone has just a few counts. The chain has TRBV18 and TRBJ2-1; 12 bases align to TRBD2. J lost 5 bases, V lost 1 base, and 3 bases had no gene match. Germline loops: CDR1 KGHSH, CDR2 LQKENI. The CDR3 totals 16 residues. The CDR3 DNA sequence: TGTGCCAGCTCACCACAGCGGACTAGCGGGAACAATGAGCAGTTCTTC. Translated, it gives CASSPQRTSGNNEQFF.

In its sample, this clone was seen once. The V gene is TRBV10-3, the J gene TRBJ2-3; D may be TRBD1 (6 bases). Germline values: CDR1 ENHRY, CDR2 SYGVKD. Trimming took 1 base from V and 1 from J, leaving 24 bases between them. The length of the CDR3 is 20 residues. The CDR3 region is CAISEFRDTGVLEGTDTQYF. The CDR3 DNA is TGTGCCATCAGTGAGTTCCGGGACACCGGGGTACTTGAGGGCACAGATACGCAGTATTTT.

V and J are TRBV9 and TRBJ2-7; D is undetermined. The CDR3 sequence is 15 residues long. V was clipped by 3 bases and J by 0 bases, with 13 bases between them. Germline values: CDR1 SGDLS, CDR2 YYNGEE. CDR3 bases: TGTGCCAGCAGCGAAGACATGCGGAGCTCCTACGAGCAGTACTTC. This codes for CASSEDMRSSYEQYF.

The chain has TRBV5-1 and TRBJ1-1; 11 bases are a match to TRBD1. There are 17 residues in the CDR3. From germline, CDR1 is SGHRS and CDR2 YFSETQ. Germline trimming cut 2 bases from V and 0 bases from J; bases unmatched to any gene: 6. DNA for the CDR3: TGCGCCAGCAGCTTCGGACAGGGGGCATACATGAACACTGAAGCTTTCTTT. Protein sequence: CASSFGQGAYMNTEAFF.

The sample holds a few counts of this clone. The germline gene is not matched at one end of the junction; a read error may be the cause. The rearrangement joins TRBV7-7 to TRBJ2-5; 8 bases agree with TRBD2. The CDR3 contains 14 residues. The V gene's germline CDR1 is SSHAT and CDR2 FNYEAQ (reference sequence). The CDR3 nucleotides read TGTGCTAGCACCCCGGGGGGGAGTGGCGAGACCCAGTACTTC. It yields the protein CASTPGGSGETQYF. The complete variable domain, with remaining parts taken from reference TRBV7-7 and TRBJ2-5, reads GAGVSQSPRYKVTKRGQDVTLRCDPISSHATLYWYQQALGQGPEFLTYFNYEAQPDKSGLPSDRFSAERPEGSISTLTIQRTEQRDSAMYRCASTPGGSGETQYFGPGTRLLVL.

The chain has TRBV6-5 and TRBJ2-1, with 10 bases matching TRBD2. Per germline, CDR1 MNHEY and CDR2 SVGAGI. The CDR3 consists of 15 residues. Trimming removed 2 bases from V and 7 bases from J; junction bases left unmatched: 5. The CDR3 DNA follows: TGTGCCAGCAGTTACAGGACTAGCGGCAGGAATGAGCAGTTCTTC. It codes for CASSYRTSGRNEQFF.

The CDR3 bases are TGCGCCAGCAGCCAAGGAGGCAGGGGAAGTGAGCAGTTCTTC. It yields the protein CASSQGGRGSEQFF. The gene calls are TRBV4-3 and TRBJ2-1, with a possible D match to TRBD1 (6 bases). This CDR3 comprises 14 residues. V was cut by 1 base and J by 9 bases, with 13 bases left in between. Germline loops: CDR1 LGHNA, CDR2 YSLEER.

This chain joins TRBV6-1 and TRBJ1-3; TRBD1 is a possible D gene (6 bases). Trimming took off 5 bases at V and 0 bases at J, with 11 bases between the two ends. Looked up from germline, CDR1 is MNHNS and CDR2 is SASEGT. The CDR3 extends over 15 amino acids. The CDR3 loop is CASSRDTSSGNTIYF. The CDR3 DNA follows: TGTGCCAGCAGTCGGGACACGAGCTCTGGAAACACCATATATTTT.

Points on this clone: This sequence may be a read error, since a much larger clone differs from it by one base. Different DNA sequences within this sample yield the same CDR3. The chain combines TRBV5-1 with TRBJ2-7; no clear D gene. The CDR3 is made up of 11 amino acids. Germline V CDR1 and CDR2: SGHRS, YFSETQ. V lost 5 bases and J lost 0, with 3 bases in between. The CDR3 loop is CASRDSYEQYF. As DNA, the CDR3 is TGCGCCAGCAGGGACTCCTACGAGCAGTACTTC.

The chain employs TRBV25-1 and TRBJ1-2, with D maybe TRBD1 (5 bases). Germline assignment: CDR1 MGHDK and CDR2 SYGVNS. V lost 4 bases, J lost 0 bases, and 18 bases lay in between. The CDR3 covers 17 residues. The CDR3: CASSGWTGRTTNYGYTF. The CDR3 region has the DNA TGTGCCAGCAGTGGCTGGACGGGACGCACCACTAACTATGGCTACACCTTC.

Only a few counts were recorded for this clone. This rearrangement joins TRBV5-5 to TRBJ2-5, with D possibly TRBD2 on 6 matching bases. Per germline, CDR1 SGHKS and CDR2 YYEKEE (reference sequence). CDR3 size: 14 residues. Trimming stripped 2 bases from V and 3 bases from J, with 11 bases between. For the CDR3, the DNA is TGTGCCAGCAGCTTCAGGGACTCCGAAGAGACCCAGTACTTC. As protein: CASSFRDSEETQYF.

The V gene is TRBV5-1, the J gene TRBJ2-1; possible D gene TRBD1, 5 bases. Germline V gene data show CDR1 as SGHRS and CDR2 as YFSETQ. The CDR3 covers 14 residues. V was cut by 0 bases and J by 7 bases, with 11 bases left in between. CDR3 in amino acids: CASSLEGFSNEQFF. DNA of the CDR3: TGCGCCAGCAGCTTGGAGGGGTTTAGTAATGAGCAGTTCTTC.

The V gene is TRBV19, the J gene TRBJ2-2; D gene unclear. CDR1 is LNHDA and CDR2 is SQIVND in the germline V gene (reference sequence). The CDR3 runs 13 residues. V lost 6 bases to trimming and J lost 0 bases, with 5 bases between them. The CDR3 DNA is TGTGCCAGTAGCGGTGCGAACACCGGGGAGCTGTTTTTT. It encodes CASSGANTGELFF.

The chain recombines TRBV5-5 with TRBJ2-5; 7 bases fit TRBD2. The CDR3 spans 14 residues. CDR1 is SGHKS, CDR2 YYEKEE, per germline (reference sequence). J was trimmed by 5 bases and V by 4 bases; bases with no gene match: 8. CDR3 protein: CASSHGVSGETQYF. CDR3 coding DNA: TGTGCCAGCAGCCACGGGGTTAGCGGGGAGACCCAGTACTTC.

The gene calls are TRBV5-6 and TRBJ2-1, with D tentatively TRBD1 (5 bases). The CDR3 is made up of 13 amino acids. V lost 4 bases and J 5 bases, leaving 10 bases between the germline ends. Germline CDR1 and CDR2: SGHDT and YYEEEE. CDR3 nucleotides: TGTGCCAGCAGCCTTGGACATAACAATGAGCAGTTCTTC. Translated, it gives CASSLGHNNEQFF.

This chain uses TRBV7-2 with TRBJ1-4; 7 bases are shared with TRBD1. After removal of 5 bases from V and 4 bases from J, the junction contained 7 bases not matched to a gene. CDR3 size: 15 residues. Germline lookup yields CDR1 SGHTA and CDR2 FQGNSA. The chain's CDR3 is CASSTGGTVNEKLFF. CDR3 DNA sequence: TGTGCCAGCAGCACAGGAGGGACAGTTAATGAAAAACTGTTTTTT. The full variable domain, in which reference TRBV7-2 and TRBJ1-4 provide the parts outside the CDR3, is GAGVSQSPSNKVTEKGKDVELRCDPISGHTALYWYRQSLGQGLEFLIYFQGNSAPDKSGLPSDRFSAERTGGSVSTLTIQRTQQEDSAVYLCASSTGGTVNEKLFFGSGTQLSVL.

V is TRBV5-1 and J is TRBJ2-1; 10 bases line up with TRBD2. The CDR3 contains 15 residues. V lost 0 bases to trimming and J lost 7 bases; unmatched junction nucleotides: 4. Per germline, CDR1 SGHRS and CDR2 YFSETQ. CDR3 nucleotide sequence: TGCGCCAGCAGCTTGGTAGCGGGAGGATGGAATGAGCAGTTCTTC. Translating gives CASSLVAGGWNEQFF.

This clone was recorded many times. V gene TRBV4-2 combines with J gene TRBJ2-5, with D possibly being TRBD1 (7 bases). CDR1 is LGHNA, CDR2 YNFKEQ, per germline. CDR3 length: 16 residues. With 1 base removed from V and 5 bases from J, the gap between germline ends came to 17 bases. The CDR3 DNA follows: TGTGCCAGCAGCCAAGGTCGAGAAGCAGGGGGGGAGACCCAGTACTTC. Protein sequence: CASSQGREAGGETQYF.